The 22 T cell receptor beta chains in this list originate from one sample, sequenced in a study of technical replicates of blood from a handful of donors. Profiling relied on immunoSEQ multiplex PCR, and the TCRdb table lists in-frame clones only, not all of them. Among roughly 72,000 clones listed, about 96% were seen once. The sequenced material came from T cells isolated from PBMCs. These receptors were obtained from a human donor in good health.

The V gene is TRBV7-9, the J gene TRBJ2-7; D is possibly TRBD2 (5 bases). Germline-derived CDR1 and CDR2 are SEHNR and FQNEAQ (reference sequence). The V and J ends lost 5 bases and 3 bases respectively, with 11 bases between them. This CDR3 is 13 amino acids long. As DNA, the CDR3 is TGTGCCAGCAGCGAGCCGGGGAACTACGAGCAGTACTTC. Its translation: CASSEPGNYEQYF.

The CDR3 sequence is CATADRSGFDTQYF. CDR3 DNA sequence: TGTGCCACCGCAGACCGATCGGGTTTTGATACGCAGTATTTT. The chain has TRBV27 and TRBJ2-3; no reliable D call. CDR1 is MNHEY and CDR2 is SMNVEV in the germline V gene (reference sequence). V was clipped by 10 bases and J by 6 bases, with 20 bases between them. There are 14 residues in the CDR3.

The chain joins TRBV7-3 to TRBJ2-2; TRBD2 aligns across 8 bases. The CDR3 extends over 15 amino acids. Trimming took 4 bases from V and 2 from J; bases not matched to a gene: 3. Germline V gene sequence: CDR1 SGHTA, CDR2 FQGTGA. CDR3 in amino acids: CASSSLAGNTGELFF. CDR3 in DNA: TGTGCCAGCAGCTCATTAGCGGGAAACACCGGGGAGCTGTTTTTT. The full variable domain, rest sourced from reference TRBV7-3 and TRBJ2-2, is GAGVSQTPSNKVTEKGKYVELRCDPISGHTALYWYRQSLGQGPEFLIYFQGTGAADDSGLPNDRFFAVRPEGSVSTLKIQRTERGDSAVYLCASSSLAGNTGELFFGEGSRLTVL.

The V and J genes are TRBV25-1 and TRBJ1-2; D uncertain. Trimming cost V 4 bases and J 4 bases, with 16 bases left between them. This CDR3 is 15 amino acids long. Germline V lookup: CDR1 MGHDK, CDR2 SYGVNS. The CDR3 spells CASSGIEKNRYGYTF. The CDR3 DNA follows: TGTGCCAGCAGTGGCATTGAGAAGAACCGCTATGGCTACACCTTC.

The rearrangement uses TRBV5-8 and TRBJ2-3, with 9 positions matching TRBD2. CDR3 length equals 15 residues. Germline CDR1 is SGHTS and CDR2 is YDEGEE. V was pared by 3 bases and J by 2 bases, with 4 bases of the junction left unmatched. CDR3 residues: CASSSLAGFTDTQYF. The CDR3 DNA reads TGTGCCAGCAGCTCCCTAGCGGGATTCACAGATACGCAGTATTTT.

The CDR3 region has the DNA TGTGCCAGCAGCTTAGGTTCGGTGAACACTGAAGCTTTCTTT. Its protein is CASSLGSVNTEAFF. This chain links TRBV7-2 with TRBJ1-1; D not certain. Germline lookup yields CDR1 SGHTA and CDR2 FQGNSA. The CDR3 has 14 amino acids. The ends were cut back, 1 base at V and 0 bases at J, with 6 bases in the middle.

This sequence joins TRBV7-9 and TRBJ2-1, with TRBD1 matching 8 bases. With V trimmed by 5 bases and J by 6 bases, 12 bases remained unmatched. The length of the CDR3 is 16 residues. The germline V gene encodes CDR1 SEHNR and CDR2 FQNEAQ (reference sequence). CDR3 sequence (DNA): TGTGCCAGCAGCCTGACCGGACAGGGTATGGGCAATGAGCAGTTCTTC. This translates into CASSLTGQGMGNEQFF.

The CDR3 bases are TGCGCCAGCAGCTTGGGGGACAGGGCTCATGAGCAGTTCTTC. It codes for CASSLGDRAHEQFF. The J gene is TRBJ2-1, the V gene TRBV5-1; 9 nucleotides align to TRBD1. The germline CDR1 and CDR2 sequences are SGHRS and YFSETQ. The ends lost 0 bases at V and 8 bases at J; junction bases unmatched: 3. The CDR3 has 14 residues.

A single count supports this clone. This chain links TRBV5-6 with TRBJ1-4, with D maybe TRBD1 (6 bases). This CDR3 region has 14 residues. Trimming took 0 bases from V and 8 from J, leaving 11 bases between them. Germline values: CDR1 SGHDT, CDR2 YYEEEE. CDR3 residues: CASSLAWTAEKLFF. The CDR3 nucleotides read TGTGCCAGCAGCTTGGCTTGGACAGCAGAAAAACTGTTTTTT.

The rearrangement joins TRBV5-1 to TRBJ1-1; D is possibly TRBD1 (5 bases). V gave up 0 bases and J gave up 7 bases, with 16 bases separating them. Looked up from germline, CDR1 is SGHRS and CDR2 is YFSETQ. CDR3 length: 15 residues. The CDR3 region has the DNA TGCGCCAGCAGCTTGGAATTGGGCCAGCAGGGTGAAGCTTTCTTT. It codes for CASSLELGQQGEAFF.

In DNA, the CDR3 is TGTGCCAGCAGCTTATTCGGAGACAGCAATCAGCCCCAGCATTTT. Amino acids: CASSLFGDSNQPQHF. The V call is TRBV7-9, the J call TRBJ1-5; D remains unclear. CDR1 is SEHNR and CDR2 is FQNEAQ in the germline V gene (reference sequence). The length of the CDR3 is 15 residues. Trimming pared 2 bases from V and 1 base from J, leaving 9 bases between.

This clone has a handful of counts. The chain is built from TRBV9 and TRBJ2-7; 9 bases agree with TRBD2. J gave up 4 bases and V 3 bases, and 8 bases lay outside the gene matches. The germline V gene has CDR1 SGDLS and CDR2 YYNGEE. CDR3 length: 15 amino acids. The CDR3 loop reads CASSAIAGEGYEQYF. The CDR3 DNA follows: TGTGCCAGCAGCGCGATAGCGGGAGAAGGTTACGAGCAGTACTTC.

The V gene is TRBV9, the J gene TRBJ2-2, with TRBD1 matching over 8 bases. V trimming: 0 bases; J trimming: 7 bases; junction bases outside the gene matches: 5. From germline, CDR1 is SGDLS and CDR2 YYNGEE. This CDR3 has 15 amino acids. In DNA form, the CDR3 reads TGTGCCAGCAGCGTAGAGCCAGGGGGCTTCGGGGAGCTGTTTTTT. This encodes CASSVEPGGFGELFF.

The CDR3 coding sequence is TGTGCCAGCAGTGACTCCTATAGCAATCAGCCCCAGCATTTT. Its translation is CASSDSYSNQPQHF. The chain combines TRBV6-4 with TRBJ1-5; D remains unclear. Trimming took off 0 bases at V and 0 bases at J, with 3 bases between the two ends. The germline gives CDR1 MRHNA, CDR2 SNTAGT. This CDR3 has 14 amino acids.

In nucleotides, the CDR3 is TGTGCCAGCAAGCCGGGGTTGGAGAACACTGAAGCTTTCTTT. Protein product: CASKPGLENTEAFF. The chain combines TRBV9 with TRBJ1-1, with D uncertain. Germline-derived CDR1 and CDR2 are SGDLS and YYNGEE. The CDR3 is 14 residues long. V lost 6 bases to trimming and J lost 1 base, with 13 bases between them.

The table lists this clone with a few counts. J is TRBJ1-1 and V is TRBV5-4, with D uncertain. This CDR3 has 12 residues. Germline CDR1 is SGHNT and CDR2 is YYREEE (reference sequence). Trimming left V 7 bases short and J 1 base short, with 8 bases between. CDR3 coding DNA: TGTGCCAGCGGGAGAAGGAACACTGAAGCTTTCTTT. Amino acids: CASGRRNTEAFF. The full variable domain, its missing parts supplied by reference TRBV5-4 and TRBJ1-1, is ETGVTQSPTHLIKTRGQQVTLRCSSQSGHNTVSWYQQALGQGPQFIFQYYREEENGRGNFPPRFSGLQFPNYSSELNVNALELDDSALYLCASGRRNTEAFFGQGTRLTVV.

As regards this clone: A read error may produce the germline difference seen at one junction end. V is TRBV29-1 and J is TRBJ1-2; TRBD1 might be the D (6 bases). CDR1 and CDR2 from the germline V gene are SQVTM and ANQGSEA. The CDR3 has 10 residues. CDR3 protein: CSVEGEWVGF. The CDR3 nucleotides read TGCAGCGTCGAGGGGGAATGGGTGGGCTTC.

The chain is built from TRBV6-4 and TRBJ2-1; 10 bases fit TRBD2. The germline V gene encodes CDR1 MRHNA and CDR2 SNTAGT. V shed 6 bases, J shed 1 base, and the junction held 3 bases outside the gene matches. The length of the CDR3 is 15 residues. The CDR3 DNA reads TGTGCCAGCAGCCGGACTAGCGGATCCTACAATGAGCAGTTCTTC. It yields the protein CASSRTSGSYNEQFF.

The chain employs TRBV7-3 and TRBJ2-1; 9 bases are shared with TRBD2. Looked up from germline, CDR1 is SGHTA and CDR2 is FQGTGA. The CDR3 is 14 residues long. After removal of 6 bases from V and 6 bases from J, the junction contained 6 bases not matched to a gene. This chain's CDR3 is CASSLAGDLNEQFF. The CDR3 region has the DNA TGTGCCAGCAGTTTAGCGGGAGATCTCAATGAGCAGTTCTTC.

This clone was seen a few times. This chain links TRBV27 with TRBJ1-1; possibly TRBD1 for D (6 bases). The CDR3 consists of 11 residues. In germline, CDR1 is MNHEY, CDR2 SMNVEV (reference sequence). The germline V and J ends were trimmed by 7 bases and 5 bases, with 8 bases remaining between them. This CDR3 is CASIGGTEAFF. CDR3 nucleotides: TGTGCCAGCATAGGGGGTACTGAAGCTTTCTTT.

The chain employs TRBV7-9 and TRBJ2-2; D is perhaps TRBD1 (6 bases). The CDR3 has 16 residues. V dropped 2 bases and J dropped 5 bases, with 15 bases sitting between them. From germline, CDR1 is SEHNR and CDR2 FQNEAQ (reference sequence). CDR3 coding DNA: TGTGCCAGCAGCTTATACCCAGGGGAAAAAACCGGGGAGCTGTTTTTT. Residues: CASSLYPGEKTGELFF.

The chain is built from TRBV2 and TRBJ2-1; weak D call: TRBD1 (5 bases). The CDR3 is made up of 15 amino acids. V shed 6 bases and J shed 7 bases, with 19 bases lying between them. From germline, CDR1 is SNHLY and CDR2 FYNNEI. In nucleotides, the CDR3 is TGTGCCAGCAGCCCCAGAGACTCGCCAGGGAATGAGCAGTTCTTC. Translated, it gives CASSPRDSPGNEQFF.